What follows describes a single TCR beta chain. This sample is drawn from a study of blood T cell repertoires in COVID-19. Looking at the study overall: COVID-19 samples from acute and convalescent phases originated in the United States, Italy and Spain. Sources were T cells, B-cell-depleted T cells, or PBMCs; the material itself was cDNA or gDNA.

The V gene lost 0 bases and the J gene lost 1 base, with 10 bases spanning the gap. The CDR3 runs to 16 residues. CDR1 MGHRA and CDR2 YSYEKL come from the germline V gene. Original processing notes: Amplification of reference gene primers provided the estimated nucleated cell counts. Libraries were prepared by immunoSEQ multiplex PCR; TCRdb keeps only in-frame clonotypes and omits some of them. Clone size and the V and J calls come from that table; the DNA yielded D and trimming. This table holds about 130,000 clones, around 85% found once. Sequencing was performed on peripheral blood. This chain connects TRBV4-1 to TRBJ2-1, with D possibly TRBD2 on 5 matching bases. The clonotype originates from an elderly woman with acute or convalescent COVID-19. The CDR3 is CASSQERARSYNEQFF. CDR3 DNA sequence: TGCGCCAGCAGCCAAGAGAGGGCACGATCCTACAATGAGCAGTTCTTC.